This passage covers 8 T cell receptor beta chains from one sample sequenced in a study of follicular helper T cells after annual influenza vaccination. TCRdb's table, derived via immunoSEQ multiplex PCR, lists solely in-frame clones and lacks some. The table has roughly 27,000 clones, approximately 80% seen once. Time point denoted: 2014-2015 season, pre-vaccination. The sequences come from CXCR5+ CD38- circulating T follicular helper cells from blood, collected on the day of influenza vaccination. Regarding subset: circulating Tfh, non-naive CD4+CXCR5+PD-1+ (ICOS+CD38+ or ICOS-CD38-). Every receptor here comes from an adult who received the influenza vaccine.

The V call is TRBV5-4, the J call TRBJ2-7; 11 nucleotides match TRBD1. CDR3 length: 13 residues. J gave up 9 bases and V 4 bases, and 6 bases lay outside the gene matches. Germline V gene sequence: CDR1 SGHNT, CDR2 YYREEE (reference sequence). The CDR3 sequence: CASSPDRGRMQYF. The CDR3 DNA reads TGTGCCAGCAGCCCGGACAGGGGGCGAATGCAGTACTTC. The full variable domain, in which reference TRBV5-4 and TRBJ2-7 provide the parts outside the CDR3, is ETGVTQSPTHLIKTRGQQVTLRCSSQSGHNTVSWYQQALGQGPQFIFQYYREEENGRGNFPPRFSGLQFPNYSSELNVNALELDDSALYLCASSPDRGRMQYFGPGTRLTVT.

The V and J genes are TRBV19 and TRBJ1-2, with TRBD1 matching 8 bases. The CDR3 has 14 residues. The V gene's germline CDR1 is LNHDA and CDR2 SQIVND (reference sequence). Trimming took 4 bases from V and 7 from J; bases not matched to a gene: 8. The CDR3 region has the DNA TGTGCCAGTAGTACCCGAGGACAGGGATCTGGCTACACCTTC. Encoded protein: CASSTRGQGSGYTF.

The chain has TRBV12-5 and TRBJ1-1, with D hard to call. The V end lost 2 bases, the J end lost 5 bases, and 9 bases lay between the germline ends. The CDR3 runs to 13 residues. Germline-derived CDR1 and CDR2 are LGHNT and FRNRAP. As DNA, the CDR3 is TGTGCTAGTGGTTTGTTGGGGAGAACTGAAGCTTTCTTT. It yields the protein CASGLLGRTEAFF.

This clone has more than one count but fewer than ten. J is TRBJ1-3 and V is TRBV14; D uncertain. Looked up from germline, CDR1 is SGHDN and CDR2 is FVKESK. Trimming pared 0 bases from V and 0 bases from J, leaving 9 bases between. CDR3 length: 16 amino acids. The CDR3 nucleotides are TGTGCCAGCAGCCAAGATGTCGGTTTCTCTGGAAACACCATATATTTT. Translation gives CASSQDVGFSGNTIYF.

The chain has TRBV18 and TRBJ1-3; 7 positions match TRBD1. J was trimmed by 0 bases and V by 6 bases; bases with no gene match: 11. This CDR3 has 17 amino acids. Germline V CDR1 and CDR2: KGHSH, LQKENI. CDR3 in DNA: TGTGCCAGCTCTCGACAGGGAATCTCTCTCTCTGGAAACACCATATATTTT. The encoded protein is CASSRQGISLSGNTIYF.

The V and J genes are TRBV5-1 and TRBJ2-5; D is perhaps TRBD1 (5 bases). The V end was cut by 0 bases, the J end by 3 bases, with 9 bases between. The CDR3 has 14 amino acids. Looked up from germline, CDR1 is SGHRS and CDR2 is YFSETQ. The CDR3 DNA sequence: TGCGCCAGCAGCTTGGGGGGCTGGGAAGAGACCCAGTACTTC. As protein: CASSLGGWEETQYF. The full variable domain, with the rest looked up from reference TRBV5-1 and TRBJ2-5, is KAGVTQTPRYLIKTRGQQVTLSCSPISGHRSVSWYQQTPGQGLQFLFEYFSETQRNKGNFPGRFSGRQFSNSRSEMNVSTLELGDSALYLCASSLGGWEETQYFGPGTRLLVL.

The chain employs TRBV11-2 and TRBJ2-3; no definite D call. V lost 5 bases and J 4 bases, leaving 13 bases between the germline ends. The germline V gene has CDR1 SGHAT and CDR2 FQNNGV. CDR3 length: 14 amino acids. The CDR3 nucleotides are TGTGCCAGCAGCCCCCAAAACGCGGCAGATACGCAGTATTTT. It encodes CASSPQNAADTQYF.

V is TRBV6-1 and J is TRBJ2-5; TRBD2 matches at 11 bases. V was clipped by 7 bases and J by 5 bases; unmatched bases: 6. The CDR3 spans 14 residues. Germline CDR1 reads MNHNS; CDR2 reads SASEGT. In DNA form, the CDR3 reads TGTGCCAGCAATCAAGGACTAGCGGGCGAGACCCAGTACTTC. It codes for CASNQGLAGETQYF.